This TCR beta chain was captured in a study of response to subunit inactivated influenza vaccine. Study-wide results and limits: With each seasonal influenza vaccination, the authors suggested, few new T cells are recruited.

TCRdb reprocessed the RT-PCR reads via MiXCR and lists one record per CDR3 protein. The table records hundreds of thousands of distinct CDR3 sequences, approximately 10% of them present only once. A remark on this clonotype: The antigen is not known.

This TCR came from a man over 45 who received an inactivated influenza vaccine. The source material was PBMCs from blood, sampled roughly 46 days after vaccination.

The CDR3 protein is CASSPPFSGGQETQYF. For the CDR3, the DNA is TGTGCCAGCAGTCCCCCATTTAGCGGGGGGCAAGAGACCCAGTACTTC. The V call is TRBV6-1, the J call TRBJ2-5; 10 nucleotides agree with TRBD2. Germline V gene data show CDR1 as MNHNS and CDR2 as SASEGT. The CDR3 spans 16 residues. Trimming at V came to 5 bases and at J to 2 bases, leaving 8 bases not matched to a gene.